This entry features one TCR beta chain sequence. These data originate in a study of blood T cell repertoires in COVID-19. Across the whole study: Samples taken during acute and convalescent COVID-19 were collected in the United States, Italy and Spain.

The CDR3 spans 12 residues. Enrolled through a virtual design, the participants were between 18 and 89 years of age and came from 24 US areas. Cohorts were assigned according to the clinical history that participants reported. Sequencing used immunoSEQ multiplex PCR; TCRdb keeps in-frame clones, though not all of them. This table holds over 200,000 clones, 70% to 85% found once. The TCR comes from a man between 35 and 55 years old who had recovered from COVID-19. V usage is TRBV12-1 and J usage is TRBJ2-7; whether TRBD1, the table's D call, matches the DNA was not checked. TRBV12-1 is flagged as a pseudogene. What was sequenced was PBMCs or T cells enriched from blood (not recorded which). The CDR3 reads CASSSQGNEQYF. CDR3 coding DNA: TGTGCCAGCAGCTCACAGGGAAACGAGCAGTACTTC.